This TCR beta chain came from a study of CD8 T cells in ankylosing spondylitis. This clonotype has more than one count but fewer than ten. Its cognate antigen is unknown. Study-wide points: It appeared that ankylosing spondylitis blood was characterized by a TCR beta motif of several highly homologous variants. Reportedly, significant enrichment of disease-linked clones occurred in matched ankylosing spondylitis synovial fluid.

The germline gives CDR1 LNHNV, CDR2 YYDKDF (reference sequence). Trimming took 6 bases from V and 0 from J; bases not matched to a gene: 5. The CDR3 spans 15 residues. Preparation of TCR beta libraries was done by quantitative 5'-RACE with molecular barcodes. MiXCR, applied by TCRdb to the 5' RACE reads, yields one record per CDR3 protein. The repertoire includes approximately 300,000 distinct CDR3 sequences, 7.5% to 9% of them detected once, and roughly 15% sits in the top ten. This receptor was obtained from a male donor with ankylosing spondylitis. Input material: blood, either unsorted or a sorted T cell fraction (not recorded which). The rearrangement links TRBV15 to TRBJ2-1, with 7 bases identical to TRBD2. CDR3 protein: CATRQTSTSYNEQFF. The CDR3 DNA follows: TGTGCCACCAGACAGACTAGCACCTCCTACAATGAGCAGTTCTTC.